This paragraph reports one T cell receptor delta chain. The record originates from a study of gammadelta T cells in human blood. The V and J ends lost 0 bases and 2 bases respectively, with 24 bases between them. Germline CDR1 GEAIGNYY, CDR2 EKD. This CDR3 region has 19 residues. TCRdb re-called the RT-PCR reads with CATT. Seen here are 620 or so delta-chain clones, 10% to 12% observed once, and the top ten hold 57%. Sequencing input: Vgamma9Vdelta2 gamma-delta T cells from adult blood. The chain links TRDV2 to TRDJ1; D possibly corresponds to TRDD3 (6 bases). The sequence came from a human donor. The CDR3 spells CACDTVPARGSPVTDKLIF. The CDR3 coding sequence is TGTGCCTGTGACACCGTGCCAGCCCGGGGATCCCCCGTGACCGATAAACTCATCTTT.